The present T cell receptor (beta chain) was sequenced within a study of blood T cell repertoires in COVID-19. Overall study context: The United States, Italy and Spain supplied acute and convalescent COVID-19 samples.

The CDR3 has 12 residues. V was shortened by 4 bases and J by 7 bases, with 8 bases between the two germline ends. Per germline, CDR1 SEHNR and CDR2 FQNEAQ (reference sequence). Assay used: immunoSEQ multiplex PCR; TCRdb lists only in-frame clones, some missing. The sample gives approximately 150,000 clones, around 86% of which show up once; 11% is in the top ten. The study recruited people aged 18 to 89 years across approximately 24 US areas. The TCR was taken from a man between 60 and 70 years old who had recovered from COVID-19. The gene calls are TRBV7-9 and TRBJ2-1; unclear D gene. Sequencing was carried out using PBMCs or T cells enriched from blood (not recorded which). CDR3 coding DNA: TGTGCCAGCAGCTCCGACTGGAATGAGCAGTTCTTC. Residues: CASSSDWNEQFF.